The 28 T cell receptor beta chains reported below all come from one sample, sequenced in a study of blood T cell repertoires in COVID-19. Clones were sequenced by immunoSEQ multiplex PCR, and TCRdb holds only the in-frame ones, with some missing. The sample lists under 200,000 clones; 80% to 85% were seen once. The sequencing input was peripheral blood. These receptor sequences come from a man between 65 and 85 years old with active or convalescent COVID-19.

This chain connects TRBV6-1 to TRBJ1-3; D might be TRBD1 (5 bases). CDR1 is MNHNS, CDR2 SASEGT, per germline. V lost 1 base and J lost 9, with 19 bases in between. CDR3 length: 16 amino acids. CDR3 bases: TGTGCCAGCAGTGAAGGGGATTCGGGGGTGAAAGGCACCATATATTTT. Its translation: CASSEGDSGVKGTIYF.

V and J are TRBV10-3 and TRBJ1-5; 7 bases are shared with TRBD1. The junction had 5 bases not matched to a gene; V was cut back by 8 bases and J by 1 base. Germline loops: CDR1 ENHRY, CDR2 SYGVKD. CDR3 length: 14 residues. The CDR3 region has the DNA TGTGCCATCTCACAGGGGTCGAGCAATCAGCCCCAGCATTTT. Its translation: CAISQGSSNQPQHF.

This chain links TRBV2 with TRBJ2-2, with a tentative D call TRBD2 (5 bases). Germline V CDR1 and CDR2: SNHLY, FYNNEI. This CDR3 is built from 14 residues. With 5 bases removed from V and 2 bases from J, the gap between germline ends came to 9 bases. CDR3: CASSSGSNTGELFF. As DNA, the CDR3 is TGTGCCAGCAGTAGCGGAAGTAACACCGGGGAGCTGTTTTTT.

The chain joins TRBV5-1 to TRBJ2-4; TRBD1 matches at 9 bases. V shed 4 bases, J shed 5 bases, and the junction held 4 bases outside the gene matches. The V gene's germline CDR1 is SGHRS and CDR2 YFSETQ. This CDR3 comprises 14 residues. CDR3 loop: CASSQQGAQNIQYF. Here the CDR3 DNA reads TGCGCCAGCAGCCAACAGGGGGCCCAAAACATTCAGTACTTC.

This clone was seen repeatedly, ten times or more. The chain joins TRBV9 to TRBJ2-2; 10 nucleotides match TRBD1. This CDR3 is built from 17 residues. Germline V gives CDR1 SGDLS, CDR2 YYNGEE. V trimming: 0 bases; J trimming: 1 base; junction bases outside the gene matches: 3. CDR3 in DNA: TGTGCCAGCAGCGTAGGCCGGGACAGGGGGAACACCGGGGAGCTGTTTTTT. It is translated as CASSVGRDRGNTGELFF.

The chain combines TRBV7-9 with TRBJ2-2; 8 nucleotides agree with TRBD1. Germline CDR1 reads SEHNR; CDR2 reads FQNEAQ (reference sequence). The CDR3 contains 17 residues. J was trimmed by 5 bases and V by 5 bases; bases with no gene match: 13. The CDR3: CASSPSGGRGRTGELFF. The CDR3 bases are TGTGCCAGCAGCCCTTCAGGGGGCCGGGGTAGGACCGGGGAGCTGTTTTTT.

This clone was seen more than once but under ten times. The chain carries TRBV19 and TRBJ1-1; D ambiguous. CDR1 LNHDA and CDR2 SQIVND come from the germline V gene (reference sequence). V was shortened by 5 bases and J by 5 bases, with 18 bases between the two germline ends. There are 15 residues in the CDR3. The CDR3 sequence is CASSFHRVPGTEAFF. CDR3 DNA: TGTGCCAGTAGTTTCCACCGGGTTCCGGGGACTGAAGCTTTCTTT.

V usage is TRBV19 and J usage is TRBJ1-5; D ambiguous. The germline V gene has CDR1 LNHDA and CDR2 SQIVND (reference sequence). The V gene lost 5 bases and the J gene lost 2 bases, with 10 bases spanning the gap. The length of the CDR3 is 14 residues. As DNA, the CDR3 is TGTGCCAGTAGTCTACGCGGAGGCAATCAGCCCCAGCATTTT. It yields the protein CASSLRGGNQPQHF.

The CDR3 bases are TGTGCCAGCAGCGTAGGAGTGACAGGGTTTAATGAGCAGTTCTTC. This gives the protein CASSVGVTGFNEQFF. V usage is TRBV9 and J usage is TRBJ2-1; 7 nucleotides line up with TRBD1. This CDR3 has 15 amino acids. Unmatched junction bases numbered 7, after V lost 0 bases and J lost 7 bases. Looked up from germline, CDR1 is SGDLS and CDR2 is YYNGEE.

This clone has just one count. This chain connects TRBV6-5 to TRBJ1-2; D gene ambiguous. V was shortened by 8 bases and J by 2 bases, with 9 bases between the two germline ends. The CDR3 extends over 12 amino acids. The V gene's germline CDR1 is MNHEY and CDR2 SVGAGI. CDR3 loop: CASHQANYGYTF. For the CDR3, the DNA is TGTGCCAGCCATCAGGCCAACTATGGCTACACCTTC.

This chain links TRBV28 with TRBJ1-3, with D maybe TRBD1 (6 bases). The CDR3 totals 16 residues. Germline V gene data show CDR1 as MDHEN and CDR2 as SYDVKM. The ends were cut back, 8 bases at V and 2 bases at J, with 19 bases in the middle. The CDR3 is CASPPPGVLTGNTIYF. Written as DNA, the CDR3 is TGTGCCAGCCCACCTCCAGGGGTTTTAACTGGAAACACCATATATTTT.

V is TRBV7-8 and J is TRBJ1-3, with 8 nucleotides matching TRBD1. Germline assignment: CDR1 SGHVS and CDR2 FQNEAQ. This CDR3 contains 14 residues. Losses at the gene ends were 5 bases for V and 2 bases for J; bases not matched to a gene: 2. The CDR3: CASSLTGAGNTIYF. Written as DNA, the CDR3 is TGTGCCAGCAGCCTGACAGGGGCTGGAAACACCATATATTTT. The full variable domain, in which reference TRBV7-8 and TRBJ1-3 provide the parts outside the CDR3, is GAGVSQSPRYKVAKRGQDVALRCDPISGHVSLFWYQQALGQGPEFLTYFQNEAQLDKSGLPSDRFFAERPEGSVSTLKIQRTQQEDSAVYLCASSLTGAGNTIYFGEGSWLTVV.

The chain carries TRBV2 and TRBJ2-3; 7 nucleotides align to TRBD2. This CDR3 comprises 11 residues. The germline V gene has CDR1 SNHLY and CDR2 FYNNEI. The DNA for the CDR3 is TGTGTAGGGGCGGGGGATGGGTTTAAGTATTTT. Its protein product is CVGAGDGFKYF.

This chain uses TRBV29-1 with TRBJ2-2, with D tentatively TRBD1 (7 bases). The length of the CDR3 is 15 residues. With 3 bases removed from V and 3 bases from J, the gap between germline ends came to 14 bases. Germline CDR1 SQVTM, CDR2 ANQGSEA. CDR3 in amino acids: CSVDRRGPDTGELFF. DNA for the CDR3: TGCAGCGTTGATAGGAGGGGGCCCGACACCGGGGAGCTGTTTTTT.

CDR3 in DNA: TGTGCCAGCAGCCCAGACACATACTATGGCTACACCTTC. Translating it yields CASSPDTYYGYTF. The chain uses TRBV7-2 and TRBJ1-2, with no clear D. The CDR3 is 13 amino acids. Deletions cut 5 bases from V and 3 bases from J, with 10 bases between. Germline CDR1 reads SGHTA; CDR2 reads FQGNSA. The full variable domain, with the rest looked up from reference TRBV7-2 and TRBJ1-2, is GAGVSQSPSNKVTEKGKDVELRCDPISGHTALYWYRQSLGQGLEFLIYFQGNSAPDKSGLPSDRFSAERTGGSVSTLTIQRTQQEDSAVYLCASSPDTYYGYTFGSGTRLTVV.

CDR3 region: CATAGGNFNYGYTF. CDR3 coding DNA: TGTGCCACCGCGGGGGGTAATTTTAACTATGGCTACACCTTC. The J gene is TRBJ1-2, the V gene TRBV10-3, with D perhaps TRBD1 (5 bases). The germline V gene has CDR1 ENHRY and CDR2 SYGVKD. Trimming pared 10 bases from V and 1 base from J, leaving 16 bases between. The CDR3 length is 14 residues.

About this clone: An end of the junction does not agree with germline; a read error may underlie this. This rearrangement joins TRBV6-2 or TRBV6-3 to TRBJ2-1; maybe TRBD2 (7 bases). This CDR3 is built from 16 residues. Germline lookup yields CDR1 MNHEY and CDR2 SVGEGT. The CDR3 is CASSYLGGLSNNEQFF. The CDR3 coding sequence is TGTGCCAGCAGCTACTTGGGGGGGCTTAGTAACAATGAGCAGTTCTTC.

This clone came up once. The DNA of the CDR3 is TGTGCCATCAGCCTTGAGGCCGCCTCTGGCATTCAGTACTTC. Amino acid sequence: CAISLEAASGIQYF. This chain joins TRBV10-3 and TRBJ2-4; D remains ambiguous. The germline V gene has CDR1 ENHRY and CDR2 SYGVKD. V lost 6 bases and J lost 9, with 18 bases in between. The CDR3 spans 14 residues.

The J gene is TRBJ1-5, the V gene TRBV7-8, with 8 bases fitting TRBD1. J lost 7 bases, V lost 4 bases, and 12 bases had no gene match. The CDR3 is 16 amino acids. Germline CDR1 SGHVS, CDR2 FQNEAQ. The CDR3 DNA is TGTGCCAGCAGCTCCGGTAGGGGACAGGTGAGGCAGCCCCAGCATTTT. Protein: CASSSGRGQVRQPQHF.

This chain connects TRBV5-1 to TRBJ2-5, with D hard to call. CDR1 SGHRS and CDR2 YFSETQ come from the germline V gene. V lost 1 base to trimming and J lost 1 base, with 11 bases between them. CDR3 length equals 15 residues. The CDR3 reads CASSLLAAFQETQYF. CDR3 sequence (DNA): TGCGCCAGCAGCTTGCTCGCGGCGTTCCAAGAGACCCAGTACTTC.

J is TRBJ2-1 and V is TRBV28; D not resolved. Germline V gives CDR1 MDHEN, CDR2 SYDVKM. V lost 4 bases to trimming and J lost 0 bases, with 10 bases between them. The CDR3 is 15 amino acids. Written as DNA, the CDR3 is TGTGCCAGCAGTTCAACGAGAGGCTCCTACAATGAGCAGTTCTTC. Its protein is CASSSTRGSYNEQFF.

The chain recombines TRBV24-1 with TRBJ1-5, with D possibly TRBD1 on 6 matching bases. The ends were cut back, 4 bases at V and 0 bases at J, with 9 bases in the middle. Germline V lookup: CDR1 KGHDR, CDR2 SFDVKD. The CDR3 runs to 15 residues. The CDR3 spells CATSETGISNQPQHF. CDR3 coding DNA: TGTGCCACCAGTGAAACAGGGATTAGCAATCAGCCCCAGCATTTT.

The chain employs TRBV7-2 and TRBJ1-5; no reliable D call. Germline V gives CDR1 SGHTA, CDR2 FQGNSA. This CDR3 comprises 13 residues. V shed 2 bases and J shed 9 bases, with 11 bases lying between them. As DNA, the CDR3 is TGTGCCAGCAGCTTAAGGGAGGGAGCGCCCCAGCATTTT. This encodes CASSLREGAPQHF.

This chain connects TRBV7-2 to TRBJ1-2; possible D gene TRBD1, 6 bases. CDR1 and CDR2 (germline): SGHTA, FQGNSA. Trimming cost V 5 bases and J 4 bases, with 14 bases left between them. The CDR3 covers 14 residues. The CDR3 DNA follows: TGTGCCAGCAGCCAGGGGCCGAGGGGCTATGGCTACACCTTC. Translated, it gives CASSQGPRGYGYTF.

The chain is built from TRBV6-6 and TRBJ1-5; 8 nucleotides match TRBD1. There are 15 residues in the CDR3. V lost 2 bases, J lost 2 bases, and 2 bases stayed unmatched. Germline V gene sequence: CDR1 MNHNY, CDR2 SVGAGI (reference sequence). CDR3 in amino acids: CASSYQGAGNQPQHF. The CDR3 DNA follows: TGTGCCAGCAGTTACCAGGGGGCTGGCAATCAGCCCCAGCATTTT.

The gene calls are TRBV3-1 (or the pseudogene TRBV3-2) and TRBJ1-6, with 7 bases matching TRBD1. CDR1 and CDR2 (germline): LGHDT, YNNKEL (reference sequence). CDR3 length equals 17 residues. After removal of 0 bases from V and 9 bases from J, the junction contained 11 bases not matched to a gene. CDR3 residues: CASSQDPYQGVGSPLHF. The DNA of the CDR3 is TGTGCCAGCAGCCAAGATCCTTACCAGGGGGTAGGTTCACCCCTCCACTTT.

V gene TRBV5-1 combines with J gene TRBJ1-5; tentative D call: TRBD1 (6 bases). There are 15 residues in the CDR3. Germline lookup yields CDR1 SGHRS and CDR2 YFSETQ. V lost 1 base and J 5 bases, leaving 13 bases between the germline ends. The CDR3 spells CASSLLGGGDQPQHF. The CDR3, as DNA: TGCGCCAGCAGCTTGTTGGGGGGGGGCGATCAGCCCCAGCATTTT.

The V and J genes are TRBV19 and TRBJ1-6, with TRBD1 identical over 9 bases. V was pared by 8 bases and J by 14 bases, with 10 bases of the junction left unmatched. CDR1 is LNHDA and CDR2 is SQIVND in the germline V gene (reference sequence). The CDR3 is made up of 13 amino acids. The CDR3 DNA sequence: TGTGCCAGTGGGGGGACAGGGATTTCTGCCCTCCACTTT. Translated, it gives CASGGTGISALHF.